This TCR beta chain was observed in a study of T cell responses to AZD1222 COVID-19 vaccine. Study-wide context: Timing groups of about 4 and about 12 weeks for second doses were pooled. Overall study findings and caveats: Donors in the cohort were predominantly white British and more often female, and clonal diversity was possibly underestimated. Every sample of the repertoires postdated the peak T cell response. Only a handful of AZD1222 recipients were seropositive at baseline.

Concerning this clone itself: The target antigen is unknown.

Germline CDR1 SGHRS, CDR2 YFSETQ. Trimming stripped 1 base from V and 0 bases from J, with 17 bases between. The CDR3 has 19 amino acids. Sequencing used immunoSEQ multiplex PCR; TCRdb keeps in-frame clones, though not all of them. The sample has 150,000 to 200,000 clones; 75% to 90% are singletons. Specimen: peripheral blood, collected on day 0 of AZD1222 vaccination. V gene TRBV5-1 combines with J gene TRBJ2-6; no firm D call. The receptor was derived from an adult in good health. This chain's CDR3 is CASSLLGSLLSSGANVLTF. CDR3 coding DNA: TGCGCCAGCAGCTTGCTGGGCAGCCTACTCAGCTCTGGGGCCAACGTCCTGACTTTC. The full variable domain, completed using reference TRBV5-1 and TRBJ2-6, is KAGVTQTPRYLIKTRGQQVTLSCSPISGHRSVSWYQQTPGQGLQFLFEYFSETQRNKGNFPGRFSGRQFSNSRSEMNVSTLELGDSALYLCASSLLGSLLSSGANVLTFGAGSRLTVL.